This section outlines one T cell receptor (beta chain) sequence together with its context. What it recognizes is unknown. The data stem from a study of cytomegalovirus exposure and HLA in healthy donors. Study-level information: Earlier, fewer than 130 million unique TCR beta sequences were recovered from around 190 million T cells by an analysis.

This PCR relied on a set of 60 Vbeta primers and 13 Jbeta primers. As processed by the authors: Around 76 million unique TCR beta chains, 8.5 million to 14 million shared, were counted in a later analysis. Measured with immunoSEQ multiplex PCR; TCRdb has only the in-frame clones, and not every one. V, J and clone size are taken as reported in that table, and D and trimming were inferred from the DNA itself. The sample has fewer than 150,000 clones, around 74% seen once. CDR3 size: 15 residues. The germline V and J ends were trimmed by 1 base and 7 bases, with 14 bases remaining between them. General study findings and limits: TCR beta chain V- and J-gene trimming was linked, in a later analysis, to a missense variant in DCLRE1C. It was only CMV serostatus that was available as immune exposure information.

The rearrangement joins TRBV23-1 to TRBJ1-3; perhaps TRBD1 as D (5 bases). TRBV23-1 is annotated as an ORF whose role is uncertain. Sequencing was done on a sample of PBMCs. This TCR came from a woman in her fifties or sixties in good health and CMV-seropositive. The CDR3 bases are TGCGCCAGCAGTCAATGGGCATGCTCAGGGAACACCATATATTTT. The encoded protein is CASSQWACSGNTIYF.